A selection of T cell receptor beta chains follows, all from one sample in a study of human T cells and chemical hapten exposure. TCRdb re-analysed the RACE reads in MiXCR, keeping a single row per CDR3 protein. The sample includes 35,000 or so distinct CDR3 sequences, 5% to 8% of them seen just once. This specimen consisted of whole blood, obtained in connection with sensitization to the hapten diphenylcyclopropenone (DPC). The source is a woman aged 25 to 39 with alopecia areata. Some clones in this sample may be carry-over from other donors' samples. The conserved cysteine and the conserved F or W are not part of the CDR3 here.

TRBV12-3/TRBV12-4	15	TRBJ1-1	ASSPGQGALVNTEAF
TRBV5-6	13	TRBJ1-1	ASSPVDRPNTEAF
TRBV5-1	13	TRBJ1-6	ASSLGTGTNSPLH
TRBV19	12	TRBJ2-4	ASSKGMRGNIQY
TRBV12-3/TRBV12-4	13	TRBJ2-6	ASSLVGAGANVLT
TRBV7-2	10	TRBJ2-7	ASSPRSYEQY
TRBV6-2/TRBV6-3	14	TRBJ2-1	ASSHTGDSSYNEQF
TRBV18	11	TRBJ1-5	ASSPGLSQPQH
TRBV20-1	12	TRBJ1-1	SALLGTGDTEAF
TRBV6-2/TRBV6-3	14	TRBJ1-4	ASNNSPGAAGEKLF
TRBV20-1	7	TRBJ1-1	SARAWTL
TRBV6-6	9	TRBJ1-1	ASRGGTEAF
TRBV7-2	11	TRBJ2-7	ASSPPSWQEQY
TRBV20-1	11	TRBJ1-5	SVGERRNQPQH
TRBV7-9	12	TRBJ2-7	ASSSPTASYEQY
TRBV12-3/TRBV12-4	9	TRBJ2-7	ASSETEEQY
TRBV6-1	13	TRBJ2-7	ASRSDIGGAREQY
TRBV4-2	12	TRBJ2-2	ASSQDLMVGELF
TRBV6-5	15	TRBJ2-1	ASSSLAGGHGADEQF
TRBV6-2/TRBV6-3	11	TRBJ2-7	ASSGQGTYEQY
TRBV7-8	10	TRBJ2-7	ASSLTGYEQY
TRBV7-2	13	TRBJ1-2	ASSSAGPPNYGYT
TRBV3-1	12	TRBJ1-1	ASSRQGSQSEAF
TRBV10-3	12	TRBJ2-3	AISVGTGLDTQY
TRBV6-5	16	TRBJ2-6	ASSTDSLLNSGANVLT
TRBV12-3/TRBV12-4	13	TRBJ2-7	ASSASGGGSYEQY
TRBV3-1	11	TRBJ1-5	ASSQLTDQPQH
TRBV29-1	10	TRBJ2-1	SVEEIAVSGF
TRBV2	13	TRBJ1-6	ASSEGDRRNSPLH
TRBV5-1	11	TRBJ1-2	ASSKDRGLGYT